This is a list of T cell receptor beta chains from one sample in a study of tumor-infiltrating lymphocytes in localized non-small cell lung cancer. The repertoire was sequenced with immunoSEQ multiplex PCR; TCRdb's copy has only in-frame clones and lacks some. The table shows some 15,000 clones, with approximately 80% occurring only once. Sequencing was performed on lung tumor tissue. The origin of the receptors is a human donor with non-small cell lung cancer. The CDR3 runs from the conserved cysteine through the conserved F or W. A D gene is named only where the DNA matches it firmly. Where a row states a size, it is once, few, many or the class of an expanded clone; other rows omit it.

J gene	V gene	D gene	clone size	CDR3 DNA	CDR3 protein
TRBJ1-5	TRBV2	.	.	TGTGCCAGCAGTGAGCCCGGTAAGGGGCCCCAGCATTTT	CASSEPGKGPQHF
TRBJ1-4	TRBV5-4	.	.	TGTGCCAGCGGGCGGAGTAATGAAAAACTGTTTTTT	CASGRSNEKLFF
TRBJ2-2	TRBV19	TRBD2	.	TGTGCCAGCCCGGGACTAGCAGGCGGGGAGCTGTTTTTT	CASPGLAGGELFF
TRBJ2-5	TRBV5-4	.	few	TGTGCCAGCAGCTTTGGGGGGAGACCGGAGACCCAGTACTTC	CASSFGGRPETQYF
TRBJ1-4	TRBV2	TRBD1	.	TGTGCCAGCAGGGACAGGGGGTTCGGTAATGAAAAACTGTTTTTT	CASRDRGFGNEKLFF
TRBJ1-1	TRBV6-6	.	few	TGTGCCAGCAGCCCACAGGCGGTGAACACTGAAGCTTTCTTT	CASSPQAVNTEAFF
TRBJ1-1	TRBV5-6	.	.	TGTGCCAGCAGCCAGCGAGGAGAAGCTTTCTTT	CASSQRGEAFF
TRBJ2-5	TRBV5-1	.	.	TGCGCCAGCAGCTTGTTGGCAGGGAGGCAAGAGACCCAGTACTTC	CASSLLAGRQETQYF
TRBJ2-7	TRBV5-1	.	.	TGCGCCAGCAGCTTGAATCCCATCGGCTACGAGCAGTACTTC	CASSLNPIGYEQYF
TRBJ1-2	TRBV5-1	.	.	TGCGCCAGCAGCTTGGAGTCGGGCCATGGCTACACCTTC	CASSLESGHGYTF
TRBJ2-2	TRBV7-9	.	.	TGTGCCAGCAGCTTACGGCAGTTAAGGACCGGGGAGCTGTTTTTT	CASSLRQLRTGELFF
TRBJ2-7	TRBV28	.	.	TGTGCCAGCAGCCTGACATCTTACGAGCAGTACTTC	CASSLTSYEQYF
TRBJ2-3	TRBV7-9	.	once	TGTGCCAGCAGCTGGAGCGGAGGCGGCACAGATACGCAGTATTTT	CASSWSGGGTDTQYF
TRBJ1-2	TRBV5-6	.	.	TGTGCCAGCAGCTTGCTCCCTAACTATGGCTACACCTTC	CASSLLPNYGYTF
TRBJ2-1	TRBV30	.	.	TGTGCCTGGAGGGGATACAATGAGCAGTTCTTC	CAWRGYNEQFF
TRBJ2-3	TRBV2	.	.	TGTGCCAGCAGGGGTGGGGGCCTCACAGATACGCAGTATTTT	CASRGGGLTDTQYF
TRBJ2-7	TRBV19	.	.	TGTGCCAGTAGTCCCCTTCATTCAGGGAGCTACGAGCAGTACTTC	CASSPLHSGSYEQYF
TRBJ1-1	TRBV5-5	.	few	TGTGCCAGCAGCGTCACGTCCTCTGGCGAAGCTTTCTTT	CASSVTSSGEAFF
TRBJ2-1	TRBV4-2	TRBD2	once	TGTGCCAGCAGCCAAGTGGGCGGGAGCTCCTACAATGAGCAGTTCTTC	CASSQVGGSSYNEQFF
TRBJ1-5	TRBV6-5	TRBD1	.	TGTGCCAGCAGTTACCGACAGGGGGATCAGCCCCAGCATTTT	CASSYRQGDQPQHF
TRBJ1-5	TRBV29-1	TRBD1	.	TGCAGCGTTGAAGACCGACAGGGCCAGAGGCCCCAGCATTTT	CSVEDRQGQRPQHF
TRBJ2-2	TRBV5-4	TRBD2	few	TGTGCCAGCAGTCGGGGACTAGCGGGGGGGACCGGGGAGCTGTTTTTT	CASSRGLAGGTGELFF
TRBJ2-1	TRBV9	TRBD2	.	TGTGCCAGCAGCGTAGCTGGGTCTAGCGGGCTCGATGAGCAGTTCTTC	CASSVAGSSGLDEQFF
TRBJ2-7	TRBV5-1	TRBD1	.	TGCGCCAGCAGCAGAATCACAGGGGACGAGCAGTACTTC	CASSRITGDEQYF
TRBJ1-1	TRBV11-2	.	.	TGTGCCAGCAGCTTAGATCTCTCCTTTCTGAACACTGAAGCTTTCTTT	CASSLDLSFLNTEAFF
TRBJ1-1	TRBV18	TRBD1	few	TGTGCCAGCTCACTAGGGACAGGGGGAGAAACTGAAGCTTTCTTT	CASSLGTGGETEAFF
TRBJ2-3	TRBV5-1	TRBD2	few	TGCGCCAGCAGCTCGGGACTAGCGGGGGTCACAGATACGCAGTATTTT	CASSSGLAGVTDTQYF
TRBJ1-4	TRBV25-1	.	few	TGTGCCAGCAGTGAGGGTGAAAAACTGTTTTTT	CASSEGEKLFF
TRBJ2-3	TRBV7-8	TRBD2	.	TGTGCCAGCAGGAGACTAGCGGGCCCAGATACGCAGTATTTT	CASRRLAGPDTQYF
TRBJ1-1	TRBV7-8	.	.	TGTGCCAGCAGCGGAGTAGGGGTCACTGAAGCTTTCTTT	CASSGVGVTEAFF
TRBJ2-1	TRBV30	.	once	TGTGCCTGGAGTTTTGGTGGGGTCGATAGCTCCTACAATGAGCAGTTCTTC	CAWSFGGVDSSYNEQFF
TRBJ2-1	TRBV27	TRBD2	.	TGTGCCAGCAGTTTTCTCCTAGCGGGAAGTGAGCAGTTCTTC	CASSFLLAGSEQFF
TRBJ2-3	TRBV6-1	TRBD2	few	TGTGCCAGCAGTCAGGGACTAGCGGGGGGAGGTACGCAGTATTTT	CASSQGLAGGGTQYF
TRBJ1-4	TRBV5-1	TRBD1	.	TGCGCCAGCAGCTCCGGGACAGGGAATGAAAAACTGTTTTTT	CASSSGTGNEKLFF
TRBJ1-6	TRBV7-2	.	.	TGTGCCAGCAGCTTAGCACAGGACTCACCCCTCCACTTT	CASSLAQDSPLHF
TRBJ2-1	TRBV7-9	TRBD2	.	TGTGCCAGCAGCTTAGCCGGGACTAGCGGGCGCAATGAGCAGTTCTTC	CASSLAGTSGRNEQFF
TRBJ1-4	TRBV11-2	.	.	TGTGCCAGCAGCTCCCCACAGGGAACCCAACCACTGTTTTTT	CASSSPQGTQPLFF